The 5 T cell receptor beta chains in this list originate from one sample, sequenced in a study of CD8+CD57+ T cells in acquired aplastic anemia. The use of genomic DNA as template underpinned the TCR beta VDJ and CDR3 profiling. In TCRdb, the reads were re-called with MiXCR into one record per CDR3 protein. The sample contains around 130,000 distinct CDR3 sequences, approximately 50% of which appear only once. It was patients with CD8+CD57+ cell expansion by flow cytometry who were chosen for sequencing. Sequenced input: sorted CD4+, CD8+, or CD8+CD57+ T cells (not recorded which) from PBMCs. These receptors originate from a human donor with aplastic anemia.

This clonotype was seen a few times. V is TRBV9 and J is TRBJ2-1; D gene uncertain. Germline V gene sequence: CDR1 SGDLS, CDR2 YYNGEE. This CDR3 is built from 11 residues. Between the trimmed V and J ends, which lost 4 bases and 7 bases, there was a span of 6 bases. The CDR3 here is CASSFRNEQFF. In DNA, the CDR3 is TGTGCCAGCAGCTTTAGAAATGAGCAGTTCTTC.

This clonotype was observed at least ten times. The rearrangement uses TRBV2 and TRBJ2-3; 8 bases are shared with TRBD2. There are 14 residues in the CDR3. V was pared by 8 bases and J by 0 bases, with 4 bases of the junction left unmatched. Germline V gene lookup returns CDR1 SNHLY and CDR2 FYNNEI. The CDR3: CASFGGASTDTQYF. The CDR3 DNA follows: TGTGCCAGCTTCGGGGGGGCAAGCACAGATACGCAGTATTTT.

The J gene is TRBJ2-3, the V gene TRBV20-1, with 10 bases fitting TRBD1. The CDR3 covers 15 residues. Germline-derived CDR1 and CDR2 are DFQATT and SNEGSKA (reference sequence). Trimming cost V 5 bases and J 1 base; bases outside gene matches: 6. The CDR3 bases are TGCAGTGCTGCTGACAGGGGGCAAGGCACAGATACGCAGTATTTT. Its protein product is CSAADRGQGTDTQYF.

This clonotype came up a few times. V usage is TRBV10-3 and J usage is TRBJ2-1; the D is unclear. The V gene's germline CDR1 is ENHRY and CDR2 SYGVKD. With 0 bases removed from V and 6 bases from J, the gap between germline ends came to 6 bases. The CDR3 sequence is 13 residues long. The CDR3 bases are TGTGCCATCAGTGAGTCGATAAGCAATGAGCAGTTCTTC. Translated: CAISESISNEQFF.

The sample holds many counts of this clonotype. The genes are TRBV20-1 and TRBJ2-7, with 7 bases that match TRBD1. The V segment lost 1 base and the J segment 4 bases; nucleotides outside the gene matches: 10. The CDR3 runs 15 residues. Germline V gene sequence: CDR1 DFQATT, CDR2 SNEGSKA (reference sequence). In DNA form, the CDR3 reads TGCAGTGCTAGAGGGATAGGGGGCGATATATACGAGCAGTACTTC. It encodes CSARGIGGDIYEQYF.